Here is one TCR beta chain with its context. The data derive from a study of CD8 T cells in Susac syndrome. Unmatched junction bases numbered 7, after V lost 6 bases and J lost 3 bases. This CDR3 is 15 amino acids long. The germline V gene has CDR1 MGHRA and CDR2 YSYEKL. An amount of RNA that ranged from roughly 0.5 to 1 ug was reverse transcribed with random hexamers. TCRdb re-analysed the immunoSEQ multiplex PCR reads in MiXCR, keeping a single row per CDR3 protein. Of approximately 200,000 distinct CDR3 sequences listed, about 95% are singletons. Sequences were obtained from CD4+ T cells from PBMCs. V and J are TRBV4-1 and TRBJ1-2; 10 bases match TRBD1. The sequence derives from a human donor with multiple sclerosis. CDR3 DNA: TGCGCCAGCAGACCTGGACAGGGGGTTGACTATGGCTACACCTTC. Translating it yields CASRPGQGVDYGYTF.